These 21 T cell receptor beta chains were sequenced from one sample in a study of shared clonotypes between healthy human individuals. Profiling relied on immunoSEQ multiplex PCR, and the TCRdb table lists in-frame clones only, not all of them. The profile shows under 2.5 million clones, 85% to 95% of them singletons. The sequenced material came from naive CD4+ T cells from PBMCs. Subset of the sample: CD45RA+ positively selected. The receptors were sampled from a man between 18 and 35 years old in good health. Some clones in this sample may be carry-over from other donors' samples.

The chain carries TRBV6-5 and TRBJ2-7; 9 bases fit TRBD2. The trim removed 5 bases at V and 5 bases at J, leaving 7 bases unmatched. This CDR3 comprises 14 residues. Germline loops: CDR1 MNHEY, CDR2 SVGAGI. CDR3 sequence: CASSRTAGGHEQYF. CDR3 nucleotide sequence: TGTGCCAGCAGTCGAACGGCGGGAGGGCACGAGCAGTACTTC.

With regard to this clone: This specimen includes other DNA sequences encoding the same CDR3. The chain is built from TRBV9 and TRBJ2-7, with a weak D call TRBD1 (6 bases). Germline V CDR1 and CDR2: SGDLS, YYNGEE. V shed 0 bases and J shed 2 bases, with 9 bases lying between them. The CDR3 is 14 residues long. Written as DNA, the CDR3 is TGTGCCAGCAGCGTAGGTCCAGGGGCCTACGAGCAGTACTTC. This encodes CASSVGPGAYEQYF. Combining the CDR3 with reference TRBV9 and TRBJ2-7 gives the whole variable domain DSGVTQTPKHLITATGQRVTLRCSPRSGDLSVYWYQQSLDQGLQFLIQYYNGEERAKGNILERFSAQQFPDLHSELNLSSLELGDSALYFCASSVGPGAYEQYFGPGTRLTVT.

The chain carries TRBV5-1 and TRBJ2-2; TRBD2 matches at 14 bases. Germline trimming cut 7 bases from V and 2 bases from J; bases unmatched to any gene: 4. The germline V gene has CDR1 SGHRS and CDR2 YFSETQ. The CDR3 spans 16 residues. The DNA for the CDR3 is TGCGCCAGCGGGACTAGCGGGAGATTTAACACCGGGGAGCTGTTTTTT. This translates into CASGTSGRFNTGELFF.

This chain connects TRBV4-1 to TRBJ2-7; tentatively, D is TRBD1 (5 bases). Per germline, CDR1 MGHRA and CDR2 YSYEKL. Deletions cut 6 bases from V and 3 bases from J, with 18 bases between. This CDR3 spans 15 amino acids. The CDR3 region is CASSHDSQNDYEQYF. CDR3 nucleotide sequence: TGCGCCAGCAGTCATGACAGCCAGAATGACTACGAGCAGTACTTC.

The chain combines TRBV4-1 with TRBJ1-4, with D perhaps TRBD1 (5 bases). CDR1 and CDR2 (germline): MGHRA, YSYEKL. V lost 0 bases and J 7 bases, leaving 15 bases between the germline ends. CDR3 length equals 16 residues. CDR3 loop: CASSQDRGLAGEKLFF. DNA of the CDR3: TGCGCCAGCAGCCAAGATCGGGGGTTAGCGGGTGAAAAACTGTTTTTT.

Comment on this clone: Mismatch with germline at one junction end may stem from a read error. The rearrangement links TRBV5-1 to TRBJ2-5; D gene ambiguous. CDR3 size: 11 residues. CDR1 is SGHRS, CDR2 YFSETQ, per germline. The CDR3 loop reads CASSPDRTRHF. The CDR3 coding sequence is TGCGCCAGCAGCCCGGATAGGACCAGGCACTTC.

In the case of this clone: Other nucleotide sequences in the sample specify the same CDR3. The chain recombines TRBV18 with TRBJ2-2, with no clear D. The germline gives CDR1 KGHSH, CDR2 LQKENI. Between the trimmed V and J ends, which lost 1 base and 2 bases, there was a span of 5 bases. This CDR3 has 14 amino acids. The CDR3 coding sequence is TGTGCCAGCTCACCACTCCAAAACACCGGGGAGCTGTTTTTT. It codes for CASSPLQNTGELFF.

On this clone itself: The sample has other DNA sequences that encode this CDR3 too. The V and J genes are TRBV7-3 and TRBJ2-3; D gene ambiguous. The CDR3 spans 11 residues. Germline V lookup: CDR1 SGHTA, CDR2 FQGTGA. V lost 0 bases to trimming and J lost 5 bases, with 0 bases between them. CDR3: CASSLTDTQYF. DNA of the CDR3: TGTGCCAGCAGCTTAACAGATACGCAGTATTTT.

CDR3 amino acids: CASSEVRDRDSYEQYF. CDR3 bases: TGTGCCAGCAGTGAAGTCCGGGACAGGGACTCCTACGAGCAGTACTTC. J is TRBJ2-7 and V is TRBV6-1, with 9 bases aligning to TRBD1. Germline V lookup: CDR1 MNHNS, CDR2 SASEGT. Unmatched junction bases numbered 4, after V lost 1 base and J lost 0 bases. The CDR3 runs 16 residues.

V gene TRBV28 combines with J gene TRBJ1-5, with D tentatively TRBD1 (5 bases). CDR3 length equals 15 residues. Germline lookup yields CDR1 MDHEN and CDR2 SYDVKM. V lost 3 bases to trimming and J lost 5 bases, with 14 bases between them. CDR3 coding DNA: TGTGCCAGCAGTTTCCCCCAAGGGGAGGATCAGCCCCAGCATTTT. Its translation: CASSFPQGEDQPQHF. Looking up the rest from reference TRBV28 and TRBJ1-5 gives the full variable domain: DVKVTQSSRYLVKRTGEKVFLECVQDMDHENMFWYRQDPGLGLRLIYFSYDVKMKEKGDIPEGYSVSREKKERFSLILESASTNQTSMYLCASSFPQGEDQPQHFGDGTRLSIL.

This sequence joins TRBV7-2 and TRBJ2-1; perhaps TRBD2 as D (5 bases). The germline V gene has CDR1 SGHTA and CDR2 FQGNSA. V shed 1 base and J shed 9 bases, with 13 bases lying between them. There are 14 residues in the CDR3. The CDR3 sequence is CASSLVVSEGEQFF. The CDR3 nucleotides are TGTGCCAGCAGCTTAGTAGTTAGCGAGGGTGAGCAGTTCTTC.

This clone was recorded a few times. The chain is built from TRBV30 and TRBJ1-1; no firm D call. Germline CDR1 and CDR2: GTSNPN and SVGIG (reference sequence). Trimming removed 2 bases from V and 3 bases from J, with 16 bases in between. The CDR3 totals 15 residues. The CDR3 here is CAWSRAAPGDTEAFF. CDR3 nucleotides: TGTGCCTGGAGTAGGGCAGCGCCTGGGGACACTGAAGCTTTCTTT.

The chain recombines TRBV7-6 with TRBJ2-3, with D possibly matching TRBD2 (5 bases). Germline-derived CDR1 and CDR2 are SGHVS and FNYEAQ. The CDR3 has 14 residues. Trimming cost V 8 bases and J 8 bases, with 20 bases left between them. The CDR3 loop is CASCSPNRGGTQYF. In nucleotides, the CDR3 is TGTGCCAGCTGTAGTCCAAATCGGGGTGGTACGCAGTATTTT.

This sequence joins TRBV10-3 and TRBJ1-4; D might be TRBD1 (6 bases). Germline loops: CDR1 ENHRY, CDR2 SYGVKD. The ends were cut back, 8 bases at V and 2 bases at J, with 12 bases in the middle. This CDR3 has 14 amino acids. The CDR3 bases are TGTGCCATCGGCCCAGGGGCGACTAATGAAAAACTGTTTTTT. This codes for CAIGPGATNEKLFF.

The chain employs TRBV6-1 and TRBJ2-5, with 8 positions matching TRBD2. CDR3 length equals 14 residues. CDR1 is MNHNS and CDR2 is SASEGT in the germline V gene. The ends lost 7 bases at V and 3 bases at J; junction bases unmatched: 7. CDR3 sequence (DNA): TGTGCCAGCAATGCGGGAGGCCTGAAAGAGACCCAGTACTTC. This translates into CASNAGGLKETQYF.

The chain carries TRBV19 and TRBJ1-5; a possible D gene is TRBD1 (6 bases). CDR1 LNHDA and CDR2 SQIVND come from the germline V gene (reference sequence). CDR3 length equals 14 residues. Between the trimmed V and J ends, which lost 6 bases and 3 bases, there was a span of 12 bases. In DNA, the CDR3 is TGTGCCAGTAGCCGCGGGACATTCAATCAGCCCCAGCATTTT. This encodes CASSRGTFNQPQHF. Filled out from reference TRBV19 and TRBJ1-5, the complete variable domain reads DGGITQSPKYLFRKEGQNVTLSCEQNLNHDAMYWYRQDPGQGLRLIYYSQIVNDFQKGDIAEGYSVSREKKESFPLTVTSAQKNPTAFYLCASSRGTFNQPQHFGDGTRLSIL.

This clone was counted between two and nine times. The V and J genes are TRBV28 and TRBJ1-4; D is ambiguous. The germline V gene encodes CDR1 MDHEN and CDR2 SYDVKM. The CDR3 spans 12 residues. V lost 4 bases and J 7 bases, leaving 7 bases between the germline ends. CDR3 DNA sequence: TGTGCCAGCAGTTCCCCGGCTGAAAAACTGTTTTTT. Translating it yields CASSSPAEKLFF.

The chain uses TRBV15 and TRBJ2-1; tentatively, D is TRBD2 (5 bases). The CDR3 loop spans 15 amino acids. V lost 2 bases and J lost 8, with 16 bases in between. Germline CDR1 and CDR2: LNHNV and YYDKDF (reference sequence). CDR3 region: CATSRLAPNNDEQFF. The CDR3, as DNA: TGTGCCACCAGCAGACTAGCACCCAATAACGATGAGCAGTTCTTC.

V usage is TRBV6-5 and J usage is TRBJ2-1; possible D gene TRBD2, 5 bases. Germline CDR1 is MNHEY and CDR2 is SVGAGI. The V and J ends lost 2 bases and 2 bases respectively, with 13 bases between them. This CDR3 comprises 16 residues. The CDR3 loop is CASSYRITGTYNEQFF. The CDR3 bases are TGTGCCAGCAGTTACCGTATTACGGGAACCTACAATGAGCAGTTCTTC.

The chain employs TRBV18 and TRBJ2-5, with D perhaps TRBD1 (5 bases). The V and J ends lost 6 bases and 5 bases respectively, with 19 bases between them. Germline V gives CDR1 KGHSH, CDR2 LQKENI. The CDR3 contains 15 residues. This CDR3 is CASSLIMGKGETQYF. The CDR3 DNA reads TGTGCCAGCTCGCTAATCATGGGAAAGGGGGAGACCCAGTACTTC.

The chain links TRBV12-5 to TRBJ2-2, with TRBD1 as a possible D gene (5 bases). This CDR3 region has 17 residues. Germline CDR1 is LGHNT and CDR2 is FRNRAP. Trimming shortened V by 3 bases and J by 1 base, and 15 bases separated the two germline ends. CDR3: CASGFLVGARNTGELFF. The CDR3 DNA reads TGTGCTAGTGGTTTCCTAGTTGGGGCGAGGAACACCGGGGAGCTGTTTTTT.